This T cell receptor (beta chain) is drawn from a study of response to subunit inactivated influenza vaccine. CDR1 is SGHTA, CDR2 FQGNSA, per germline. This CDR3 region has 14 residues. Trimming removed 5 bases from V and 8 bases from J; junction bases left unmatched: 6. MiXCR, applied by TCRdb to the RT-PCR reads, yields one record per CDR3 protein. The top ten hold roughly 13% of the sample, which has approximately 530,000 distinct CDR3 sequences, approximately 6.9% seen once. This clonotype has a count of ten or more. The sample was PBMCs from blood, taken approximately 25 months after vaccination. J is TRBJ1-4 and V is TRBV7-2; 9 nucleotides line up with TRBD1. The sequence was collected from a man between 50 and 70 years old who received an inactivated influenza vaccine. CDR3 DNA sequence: TGTGCCAGCAGCCTGGACAGGGGAAGAGAAAAACTGTTTTTT. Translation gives CASSLDRGREKLFF.